Listed here are 30 T cell receptor beta chains from one sample, sequenced in a study of CD8+CD57+ T cells in acquired aplastic anemia. Template material for TCR beta VDJ and CDR3 profiling consisted of genomic DNA. From the reads, TCRdb called clonotypes with MiXCR, one entry per CDR3 protein. The data show approximately 380,000 distinct CDR3 sequences, with about 70% seen just once and 4% held by the top ten. The sequenced sample consisted of sorted CD4+, CD8+, or CD8+CD57+ T cells (not recorded which) from PBMCs. The receptors come from a human donor in good health, serving as a control.

This clonotype was counted many times. V is TRBV5-6 and J is TRBJ1-3; no definite D call. Trimming pared 0 bases from V and 2 bases from J, leaving 12 bases between. Germline V gene lookup returns CDR1 SGHDT and CDR2 YYEEEE. CDR3 length: 16 amino acids. The CDR3 here is CASSLGPRQAGNTIYF. The CDR3 DNA sequence: TGTGCCAGCAGCTTGGGGCCCAGGCAGGCTGGAAACACCATATATTTT.

The chain links TRBV20-1 to TRBJ2-3; D ambiguous. Germline values: CDR1 DFQATT, CDR2 SNEGSKA (reference sequence). The CDR3 totals 13 residues. The germline V and J ends were trimmed by 5 bases and 3 bases, with 12 bases remaining between them. For the CDR3, the DNA is TGCAGTGCTGGACCCAGTTCGACAGATACGCAGTATTTT. It translates to CSAGPSSTDTQYF.

Points on this clonotype: The junction shows a germline mismatch at one end, possibly a read error. The chain joins TRBV9 to TRBJ1-6; D ambiguous. Germline CDR1 is SGDLS and CDR2 is YYNGEE. The CDR3 sequence is 9 residues long. The CDR3 nucleotides read TGTGCCAGCAGCGGCCCCACTTACTTT. Translation gives CASSGPTYF.

About this clonotype: One junction end does not reproduce the germline sequence, and a read error may be involved. The V and J genes are TRBV9 and TRBJ1-1, with a tentative D call TRBD1 (6 bases). CDR3 length: 14 amino acids. Germline V gene sequence: CDR1 SGDLS, CDR2 YYNGEE. CDR3 residues: CASSHPGRTAEAFF. In nucleotides, the CDR3 is TGCGCCAGCAGCCACCCCGGACGGACAGCTGAAGCTTTCTTT.

This chain joins TRBV11-3 and TRBJ2-7, with a tentative D call TRBD2 (6 bases). The CDR3 runs to 14 residues. Germline V gives CDR1 SGHNT, CDR2 YENEEA. V lost 3 bases to trimming and J lost 3 bases, with 12 bases between them. CDR3 in DNA: TGTGCCAGCAGCTTGGCGGGATCCTTCTACGAGCAGTACTTC. Translating gives CASSLAGSFYEQYF.

The chain links TRBV9 to TRBJ1-1, with TRBD1 as a possible D gene (6 bases). The CDR3 length is 15 residues. The V end lost 0 bases, the J end lost 12 bases, and 21 bases lay between the germline ends. CDR1 is SGDLS, CDR2 YYNGEE, per germline. CDR3 coding DNA: TGTGCCAGCAGCGTAGTGAGGGGGGGCCGTGTGAGCACTTTCTTT. This gives the protein CASSVVRGGRVSTFF.

On this clonotype: Sequence at one end of the junction differs from germline and may be a read error. This chain joins TRBV7-6 and TRBJ1-6, with D unclear. The CDR3 is 13 amino acids. Germline lookup yields CDR1 SGHVS and CDR2 FNYEAQ. The CDR3 coding sequence is TGTGCCAGCAGCTCCAGTCGTTATTCGCCCCTCCACTTT. It codes for CASSSSRYSPLHF.

J is TRBJ2-7 and V is TRBV10-2; D is unresolved. The CDR3 totals 15 residues. From germline, CDR1 is WSHSY and CDR2 SAAADI. V lost 5 bases, J lost 2 bases, and 16 bases lay in between. For the CDR3, the DNA is TGCGCCAGCAGTTTAGATCCTAGGGCCGCCTACGAGCAGTACTTC. Protein sequence: CASSLDPRAAYEQYF.

J is TRBJ2-5 and V is TRBV12-3 or TRBV12-4; D gene ambiguous. V was clipped by 6 bases and J by 3 bases, with 17 bases between them. The CDR3 contains 15 residues. The CDR3, as DNA: TGTGCCAGCAGCCCAGACCGGGTTACAAAAGAGACCCAGTACTTC. This encodes CASSPDRVTKETQYF.

This clonotype was seen at least ten times. The chain couples TRBV24-1 to TRBJ1-1; no definite D call. Germline V CDR1 and CDR2: KGHDR, SFDVKD. V gave up 5 bases and J gave up 2 bases, with 5 bases separating them. The CDR3 loop spans 12 amino acids. The CDR3 is CATSGFNTEAFF. The CDR3 DNA reads TGTGCCACCAGTGGTTTTAACACTGAAGCTTTCTTT.

As regards this clonotype: The junction does not match germline at one end; this may be a read error. This chain joins TRBV5-1 and TRBJ1-4; D not resolved. The CDR3 loop spans 13 amino acids. The germline gives CDR1 SGHRS, CDR2 YFSETQ. The CDR3 nucleotides read TGTGCCAGCAGCTTAGGCAACGGGGAAAAACTGTTTTTT. Encoded protein: CASSLGNGEKLFF.

The chain couples TRBV4-3 to TRBJ1-1; 8 nucleotides line up with TRBD1. The germline V gene encodes CDR1 LGHNA and CDR2 YSLEER. CDR3 length equals 14 residues. J was trimmed by 4 bases and V by 5 bases; bases with no gene match: 6. Here the CDR3 reads CASSVDRVTTEAFF. For the CDR3, the DNA is TGCGCCAGCAGCGTGGACAGGGTGACCACTGAAGCTTTCTTT.

The chain is built from TRBV20-1 and TRBJ2-5; D ambiguous. The CDR3 loop spans 15 amino acids. V was clipped by 2 bases and J by 4 bases, with 17 bases between them. The germline V gene encodes CDR1 DFQATT and CDR2 SNEGSKA (reference sequence). CDR3 sequence (DNA): TGCAGTGCTAGATCCCCCGAGGCAGGCCCAGAGACCCAGTACTTC. It is translated as CSARSPEAGPETQYF.

This clonotype was seen only once. V and J are TRBV7-2 and TRBJ1-2; no firm D call. Germline V CDR1 and CDR2: SGHTA, FQGNSA. This CDR3 region has 14 residues. V gave up 2 bases and J gave up 3 bases, with 10 bases separating them. In DNA form, the CDR3 reads TGTGCCAGCAGCTTAAGGCCGGATTACTATGGCTACACCTTC. It translates to CASSLRPDYYGYTF.

The V call is TRBV29-1, the J call TRBJ1-2, with 7 positions matching TRBD1. The germline V gene has CDR1 SQVTM and CDR2 ANQGSEA. The CDR3 has 13 residues. V gave up 7 bases and J gave up 6 bases; unmatched junction bases: 11. As DNA, the CDR3 is TGCAGCGAGGACAGGACCTCGTTGGATGGCTACACCTTC. It codes for CSEDRTSLDGYTF.

There are many counts of this clonotype. The rearrangement links TRBV11-2 to TRBJ1-1; 8 bases are shared with TRBD1. V shed 5 bases, J shed 6 bases, and the junction held 11 bases outside the gene matches. The germline gives CDR1 SGHAT, CDR2 FQNNGV. This CDR3 has 15 amino acids. The CDR3 nucleotides are TGTGCCAGCAGCCCAAAGGACAGGGAAGGGCCTGAAGCTTTCTTT. Residues: CASSPKDREGPEAFF. Supplemented by reference TRBV11-2 and TRBJ1-1, the full variable domain reads EAGVAQSPRYKIIEKRQSVAFWCNPISGHATLYWYQQILGQGPKLLIQFQNNGVVDDSQLPKDRFSAERLKGVDSTLKIQPAKLEDSAVYLCASSPKDREGPEAFFGQGTRLTVV.

This clonotype was counted once. This CDR3 fails to terminate in the conserved phenylalanine or tryptophan, so it likely reflects a read error. The DNA is omitted, as the CDR3 cannot be located on it reliably, and the CDR3 follows TCRdb's listing. The chain uses TRBV2 and TRBJ2-2; no check of the table's D call, TRBD1, against the DNA was made. Germline CDR1 reads SNHLY; CDR2 reads FYNNEI. The CDR3 has 15 amino acids, counting both end residues. The CDR3 region is CASAGGRDSPLHFGN.

This sequence joins TRBV9 and TRBJ2-1, with D possibly TRBD2 on 5 matching bases. CDR1 and CDR2 (germline): SGDLS, YYNGEE. The CDR3 totals 16 residues. V lost 0 bases and J lost 5, with 15 bases in between. The CDR3 sequence is CASSVGGYLPNNEQFF. The CDR3, as DNA: TGTGCCAGCAGCGTAGGAGGGTACCTGCCTAACAATGAGCAGTTCTTC.

The chain couples TRBV2 to TRBJ1-2; D is ambiguous. Germline V lookup: CDR1 SNHLY, CDR2 FYNNEI. The CDR3 is 14 amino acids. In DNA, the CDR3 is TGTCTTTGCGGCATAGGGAGTAGGTTCTATGGCTACACCTTC. Its translation: CLCGIGSRFYGYTF.

As concerns this clonotype: The conserved final phenylalanine or tryptophan is absent from the CDR3, which likely points to a read error. No DNA is shown, since the ends of the CDR3 on it are uncertain; the CDR3 is the one TCRdb lists. V gene TRBV5-4 combines with J gene TRBJ2-2; the table's D call of TRBD2 was not tested on the DNA. Germline values: CDR1 SGHNT, CDR2 YYREEE (reference sequence). With termini counted, the CDR3 has 15 amino acids. The chain's CDR3 is CASSLLRGAHRGAVV.

This clonotype was found many times. DNA of the CDR3: TGCAGTGCTAGAGATGCCTACGAGCAGTACTTC. Encoded protein: CSARDAYEQYF. The V gene is TRBV20-1, the J gene TRBJ2-7, with D hard to call. The CDR3 is 11 residues long. Germline CDR1 is DFQATT and CDR2 is SNEGSKA (reference sequence). Trimming cost V 0 bases and J 2 bases, with 2 bases left between them.

Comment on this clonotype: One end of the junction does not line up with germline, which may come from a read error. The rearrangement uses TRBV7-8 and TRBJ1-2; 9 bases are shared with TRBD1. This CDR3 region has 16 residues. The germline V gene encodes CDR1 SGHVS and CDR2 FQNEAQ. In DNA, the CDR3 is TGTGCCAGCAGCCTAGCCTTGGGACAGGGTTACGAGCAGTACACCTTC. Translating gives CASSLALGQGYEQYTF.

For this clonotype: At one end the junction does not follow the germline gene, possibly because of a read error. The V and J genes are TRBV5-1 and TRBJ2-7; 8 bases line up with TRBD2. This CDR3 spans 11 amino acids. The V gene's germline CDR1 is SGHRS and CDR2 YFSETQ. The CDR3 sequence is CASREGSAYDF. The CDR3 coding sequence is TGCGCCAGCCGGGAGGGGAGCGCGTACGACTTC.

This chain connects TRBV7-8 to TRBJ2-1; 7 bases are a match to TRBD2. The trim removed 6 bases at V and 8 bases at J, leaving 10 bases unmatched. The length of the CDR3 is 14 residues. CDR1 and CDR2 from the germline V gene are SGHVS and FQNEAQ. In nucleotides, the CDR3 is TGTGCCAGCAGTAGGGGCGGGAGTATAGATGAGCAGTTCTTC. Translation gives CASSRGGSIDEQFF.

The gene calls are TRBV25-1 and TRBJ2-3; D tentatively fits TRBD1 or TRBD2 (5 bases each). V dropped 8 bases and J dropped 5 bases, with 11 bases sitting between them. Per germline, CDR1 MGHDK and CDR2 SYGVNS. The CDR3 loop spans 12 amino acids. In DNA, the CDR3 is TGTGCCAGCTCGGGTGGGGGAGATACGCAGTATTTT. As protein: CASSGGGDTQYF.

About this clonotype itself: Possible read error: a much larger clone is one base away. This chain connects TRBV7-9 to TRBJ1-2; D may be TRBD1 (5 bases). The CDR3 covers 14 residues. The germline V gene encodes CDR1 SEHNR and CDR2 FQNEAQ (reference sequence). The CDR3 nucleotides are TGTGCCAGCAGTTTCAGGGTATCTGACTATAGCTACACCTTC. This encodes CASSFRVSDYSYTF.

As to this clonotype: Mismatch with germline at one junction end may stem from a read error. The gene calls are TRBV10-3 and TRBJ2-3; no clear D gene. CDR1 is ENHRY and CDR2 is SYGVKD in the germline V gene. The CDR3 has 14 residues. The CDR3 sequence is CATSELNRTDTQYF. CDR3 DNA sequence: TGTGCCACCAGTGAGTTGAATAGAACAGATACGCAGTATTTT.

As to this clonotype: This CDR3 is missing its conserved last phenylalanine or tryptophan, likely due to a read error. No DNA is shown, since the ends of the CDR3 on it are uncertain; the CDR3 is the one TCRdb lists. J is TRBJ2-5 and V is TRBV7-7; the table's D call, TRBD2, was not checked against the DNA. Inclusive of both ends, the CDR3 amounts to 13 amino acids. Germline V lookup: CDR1 SSHAT, CDR2 FNYEAQ (reference sequence). Here the CDR3 reads CASSCGSEGTQSL.

This clonotype was recorded at least ten times. The chain links TRBV6-1 to TRBJ2-3; 8 nucleotides agree with TRBD2. J gave up 2 bases and V 5 bases, and 3 bases lay outside the gene matches. Germline V gives CDR1 MNHNS, CDR2 SASEGT. The CDR3 consists of 14 residues. The CDR3 bases are TGTGCCAGCAGTAAGCGGGGGTACACAGATACGCAGTATTTT. This gives the protein CASSKRGYTDTQYF.

This CDR3 reads CAISDRGARTDTQYF. CDR3 sequence (DNA): TGTGCCATCAGCGATAGGGGGGCCCGCACAGATACGCAGTATTTT. The chain uses TRBV10-3 and TRBJ2-3, with D possibly being TRBD1 or TRBD2 (6 bases each). CDR1 is ENHRY, CDR2 SYGVKD, per germline. The CDR3 has 15 residues. The V and J ends lost 6 bases and 1 base respectively, with 14 bases between them.